This T cell receptor beta chain was sequenced for a study of T cells in Graves' hyperthyroidism and ophthalmopathy. Whole-study findings and limits: A model using 13 V-J features told ophthalmopathy apart from stable hyperthyroidism. The model's output predicted ophthalmopathy at a median of roughly 6.9 months prior to onset.

This clonotype was counted ten times or more. Its antigen is as yet unknown. V lost 1 base to trimming and J lost 7 bases, with 19 bases between them. From germline, CDR1 is MGHRA and CDR2 YSYEKL. CDR3 length: 16 amino acids. For the diagnoses, clinical symptoms, serum thyroxine and TRAb, thyroid ultrasound and orbital computed tomography were used. TCR beta CDR3 sequences were amplified from RNA transcripts. The primer set for the first-round RT-PCR of the TCR CDR3 was HTBI. MiXCR, applied by TCRdb to the multiplex PCR reads, yields one record per CDR3 protein. The sample comprises 550,000 to 600,000 distinct CDR3 sequences, about 45% of which are singletons, and roughly 19% rests with the top ten.

The clonotype originates from an adult woman with Graves' disease, either hyperthyroidism or ophthalmopathy (not recorded which). Material for sequencing was peripheral blood or thyroid tissue (not recorded which). The J gene is TRBJ1-2, the V gene TRBV4-1; D is possibly TRBD1 (5 bases). CDR3 in DNA: TGCGCCAGCAGCCAAGTGCTTCTAGGGGCTGGGTCTGGCTACACCTTC. This codes for CASSQVLLGAGSGYTF.